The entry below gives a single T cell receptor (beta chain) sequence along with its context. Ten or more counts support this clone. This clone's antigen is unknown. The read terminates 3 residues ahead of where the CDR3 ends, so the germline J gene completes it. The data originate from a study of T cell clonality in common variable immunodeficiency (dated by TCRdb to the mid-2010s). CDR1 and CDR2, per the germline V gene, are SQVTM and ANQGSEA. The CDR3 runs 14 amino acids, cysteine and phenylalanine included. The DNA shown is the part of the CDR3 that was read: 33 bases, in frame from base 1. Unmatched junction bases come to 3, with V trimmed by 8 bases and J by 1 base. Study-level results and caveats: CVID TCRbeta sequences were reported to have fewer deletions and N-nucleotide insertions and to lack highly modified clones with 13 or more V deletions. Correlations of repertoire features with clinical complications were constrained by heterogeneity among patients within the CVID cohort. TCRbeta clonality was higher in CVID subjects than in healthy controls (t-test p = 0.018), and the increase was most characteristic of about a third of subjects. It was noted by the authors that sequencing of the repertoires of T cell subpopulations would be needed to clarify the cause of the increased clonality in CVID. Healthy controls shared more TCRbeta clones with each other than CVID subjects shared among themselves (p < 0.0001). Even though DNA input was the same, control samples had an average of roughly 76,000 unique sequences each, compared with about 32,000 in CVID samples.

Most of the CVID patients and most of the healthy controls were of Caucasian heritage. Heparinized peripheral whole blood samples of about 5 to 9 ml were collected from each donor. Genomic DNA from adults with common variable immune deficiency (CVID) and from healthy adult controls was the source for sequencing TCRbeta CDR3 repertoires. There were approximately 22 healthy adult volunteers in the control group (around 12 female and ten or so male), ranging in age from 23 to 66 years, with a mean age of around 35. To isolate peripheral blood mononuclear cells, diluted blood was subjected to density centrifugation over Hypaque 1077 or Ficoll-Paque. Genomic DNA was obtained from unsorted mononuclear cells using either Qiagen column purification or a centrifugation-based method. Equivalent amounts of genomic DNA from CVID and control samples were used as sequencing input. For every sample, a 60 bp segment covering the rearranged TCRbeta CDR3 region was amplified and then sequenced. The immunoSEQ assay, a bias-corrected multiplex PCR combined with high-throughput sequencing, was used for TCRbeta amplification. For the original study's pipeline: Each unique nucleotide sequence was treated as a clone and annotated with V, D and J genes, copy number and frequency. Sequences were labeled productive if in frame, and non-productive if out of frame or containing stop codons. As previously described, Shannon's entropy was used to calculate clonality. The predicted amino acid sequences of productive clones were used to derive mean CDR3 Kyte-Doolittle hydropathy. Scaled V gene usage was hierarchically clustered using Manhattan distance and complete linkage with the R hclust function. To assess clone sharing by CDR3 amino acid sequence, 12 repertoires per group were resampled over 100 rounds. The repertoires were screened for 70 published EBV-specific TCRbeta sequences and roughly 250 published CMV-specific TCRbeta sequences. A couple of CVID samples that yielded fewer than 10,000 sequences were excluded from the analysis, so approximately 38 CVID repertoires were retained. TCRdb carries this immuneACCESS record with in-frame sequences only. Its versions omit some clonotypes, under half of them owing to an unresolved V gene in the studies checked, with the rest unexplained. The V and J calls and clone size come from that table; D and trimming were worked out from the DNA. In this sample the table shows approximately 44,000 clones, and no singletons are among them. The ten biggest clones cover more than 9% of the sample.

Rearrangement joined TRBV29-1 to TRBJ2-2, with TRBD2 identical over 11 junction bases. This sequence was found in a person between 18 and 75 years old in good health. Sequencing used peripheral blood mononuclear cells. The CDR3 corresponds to CSISGGVNTGELFF. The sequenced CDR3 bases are TGCAGCATTAGCGGGGGGGTGAACACCGGGGAG.